This entry lists 5 T cell receptor beta chains sequenced from one sample in a study of T cells in Graves' hyperthyroidism and ophthalmopathy. What was amplified from RNA transcripts were TCR beta CDR3 regions. TCR CDR3 regions were first amplified by RT-PCR with HTBI primers. TCRdb reanalysed the multiplex PCR reads using MiXCR and keeps one entry per CDR3 protein. The table includes some 690,000 distinct CDR3 sequences, 17% detected once. Source material: blood. The receptor source for this set is a middle-aged man with Graves' hyperthyroidism.

This clonotype was found a few times. The CDR3 DNA follows: TGTGCCACCAGTGATACTCGGGAGAGGGGAAACATTCAGTACTTC. Protein: CATSDTRERGNIQYF. The chain carries TRBV24-1 and TRBJ2-4; possibly TRBD2 for D (6 bases). The V and J ends lost 3 bases and 6 bases respectively, with 14 bases between them. The CDR3 sequence is 15 residues long. CDR1 and CDR2 (germline): KGHDR, SFDVKD.

V gene TRBV20-1 combines with J gene TRBJ2-7, with 9 bases matching TRBD1. The junction had 8 bases not matched to a gene; V was cut back by 2 bases and J by 6 bases. CDR1 and CDR2 from the germline V gene are DFQATT and SNEGSKA (reference sequence). The length of the CDR3 is 14 residues. The CDR3, as DNA: TGCAGTGCTAGAATAGGGACAGGGTCGGGCGAGCAGTACTTC. It codes for CSARIGTGSGEQYF.

In this sample, this clonotype turned up many times. The V and J genes are TRBV28 and TRBJ1-1; 7 bases agree with TRBD1. V lost 7 bases, J lost 0 bases, and 5 bases stayed unmatched. CDR3 length equals 14 residues. Germline V gene sequence: CDR1 MDHEN, CDR2 SYDVKM. CDR3 nucleotide sequence: TGTGCCAGCAAACTAGGACAGGTGAACACTGAAGCTTTCTTT. It yields the protein CASKLGQVNTEAFF.

The chain carries TRBV5-1 and TRBJ2-6, with D possibly TRBD2 on 7 matching bases. CDR3 length: 19 amino acids. Trimming took 2 bases from V and 0 from J, leaving 18 bases between them. Germline-derived CDR1 and CDR2 are SGHRS and YFSETQ. The DNA for the CDR3 is TGCGCCAGCAGCTTTCCCCGAGGGGGGGCCCACTCTGGGGCCAACGTCCTGACTTTC. Translating gives CASSFPRGGAHSGANVLTF.

This clonotype was observed at least ten times. This rearrangement joins TRBV10-3 to TRBJ1-6, with D possibly matching TRBD1 (5 bases). The CDR3 runs to 17 residues. Between the trimmed V and J ends, which lost 0 bases and 0 bases, there was a span of 9 bases. Looked up from germline, CDR1 is ENHRY and CDR2 is SYGVKD. In nucleotides, the CDR3 is TGTGCCATCAGTGAGTCGCAGGGAAGCTCCTATAATTCACCCCTCCACTTT. Encoded protein: CAISESQGSSYNSPLHF.